This T cell receptor (beta chain) is from a study of shared clonotypes between healthy human individuals. Study summary: Aged 18 to 49, the donors were a couple of women and a few men.

Per the germline V gene, CDR1 is SSHAT and CDR2 is FNYEAQ (reference sequence). V lost 1 base and J 4 bases, leaving 7 bases between the germline ends. The length of the CDR3 is 14 residues. Donation came from healthy HIV-negative adults that had no recent acute infections or vaccinations. Without sorting, samples used about 90 million PBMCs for genomic DNA. Original data processing: ImmunoSEQ supplied junction-only sequences lacking quality scores, so filtering was different. Method: immunoSEQ multiplex PCR; TCRdb's copy keeps in-frame clones and lacks some. V and J calls and clone size come straight from that table; D and trimming were deduced from the DNA. The profile shows 450,000 to 500,000 clones, around 73% of them singletons.

Sequencing was done on a sample of PBMCs. The rearrangement uses TRBV7-7 and TRBJ2-2; D gene unclear. The TCR originated in a woman between 40 and 55 years old in good health. Some clones in this sample may be carry-over from other donors' samples. CDR3 amino acids: CASSLGDTTGELFF. The DNA of the CDR3 is TGTGCCAGCAGCTTAGGGGATACCACCGGGGAGCTGTTTTTT.